The 9 T cell receptor beta chains in this list originate from one sample, sequenced in a study of OX40 agonist ivuxolimab in advanced cancers. Assay used: immunoSEQ multiplex PCR; TCRdb lists only in-frame clones, some missing. This sample has some 97,000 clones, with about nine tenths found just once. The sequenced sample was CD4+ or CD8+ T cells sorted from blood, obtained in a trial of the OX40 agonist ivuxolimab. These receptors were obtained from an adult with an advanced solid tumor such as melanoma, head and neck, liver or kidney cancer.

This sequence joins TRBV18 and TRBJ1-1; weak D call: TRBD1 (5 bases). The CDR3 runs 15 residues. V was shortened by 6 bases and J by 4 bases, with 18 bases between the two germline ends. Germline lookup yields CDR1 KGHSH and CDR2 LQKENI. This CDR3 is CASSFLGEGPTEAFF. DNA for the CDR3: TGTGCCAGCTCGTTCCTCGGAGAGGGGCCCACTGAAGCTTTCTTT.

In DNA form, the CDR3 reads TGTGCCAGCAGCCACAGCAGCGGGATTGAGACCCAGTACTTC. It yields the protein CASSHSSGIETQYF. This chain connects TRBV5-8 to TRBJ2-5; 7 positions agree with TRBD2. The CDR3 has 14 residues. Germline CDR1 and CDR2: SGHTS and YDEGEE. Losses at the gene ends were 4 bases for V and 5 bases for J; bases not matched to a gene: 8.

The chain employs TRBV6-6 and TRBJ1-3, with D unresolved. Germline CDR1 reads MNHNY; CDR2 reads SVGAGI (reference sequence). The CDR3 contains 14 residues. Deletions cut 5 bases from V and 1 base from J, with 9 bases between. CDR3 sequence: CASSPAGSGNTIYF. CDR3 sequence (DNA): TGTGCCAGCAGTCCAGCCGGGTCTGGAAACACCATATATTTT.

V usage is TRBV20-1 and J usage is TRBJ1-1, with D unresolved. Germline V lookup: CDR1 DFQATT, CDR2 SNEGSKA (reference sequence). The V gene lost 4 bases and the J gene lost 5 bases, with 8 bases spanning the gap. CDR3 length: 11 amino acids. The CDR3 protein is CSAKSWTEAFF. CDR3 DNA sequence: TGCAGTGCTAAAAGCTGGACTGAAGCTTTCTTT.

The chain employs TRBV11-1 and TRBJ2-5, with D hard to call. This CDR3 has 13 residues. Germline loops: CDR1 SGHAT, CDR2 FQDESV (reference sequence). The germline V and J ends were trimmed by 4 bases and 5 bases, with 11 bases remaining between them. As DNA, the CDR3 is TGTGCCAGCAGCTCTGCGGTTAGGGAGACCCAGTACTTC. Amino acids: CASSSAVRETQYF.

This clone was seen only a few times. The junction differs from germline at one of its ends, possibly a read error. The rearrangement links TRBV7-8 to TRBJ1-4; TRBD1 is a possible D gene (5 bases). The CDR3 extends over 13 amino acids. CDR1 is SGHVS, CDR2 FQNEAQ, per germline. This chain's CDR3 is CASSWGLNEKLFF. CDR3 nucleotide sequence: TGTGCCAGCAGCTGGGGCCTAAATGAAAAGCTGTTTTTT.

CDR3 sequence (DNA): TGTGCCAGCAGAAGACCGGGACTAATATACGAGCAGTACTTC. It codes for CASRRPGLIYEQYF. This chain links TRBV28 with TRBJ2-7, with 7 nucleotides matching TRBD2. V was clipped by 6 bases and J by 4 bases; unmatched bases: 9. The germline gives CDR1 MDHEN, CDR2 SYDVKM. The CDR3 contains 14 residues.

The chain uses TRBV7-2 and TRBJ2-1; 13 nucleotides agree with TRBD2. The CDR3 is 18 residues long. Germline loops: CDR1 SGHTA, CDR2 FQGNSA. Trimming took 5 bases from V and 7 from J; bases not matched to a gene: 14. DNA for the CDR3: TGTGCCAGCAGCCTCCTCCTACAGACTAGCGGGAGGAGAAATGAGCAGTTCTTC. This codes for CASSLLLQTSGRRNEQFF.

The chain recombines TRBV9 with TRBJ2-1; D is possibly TRBD1 (6 bases). Germline V gene data show CDR1 as SGDLS and CDR2 as YYNGEE. This CDR3 is 15 amino acids long. V shed 3 bases and J shed 2 bases, with 12 bases lying between them. In DNA, the CDR3 is TGTGCCAGCAGCGATACGGGACAAGCCTACAATGAGCAGTTCTTC. It specifies CASSDTGQAYNEQFF. The full variable domain, its missing parts supplied by reference TRBV9 and TRBJ2-1, is DSGVTQTPKHLITATGQRVTLRCSPRSGDLSVYWYQQSLDQGLQFLIQYYNGEERAKGNILERFSAQQFPDLHSELNLSSLELGDSALYFCASSDTGQAYNEQFFGPGTRLTVL.